These 25 T cell receptor beta chains share one sample of origin, sequenced in a study of blood T cell repertoires in COVID-19. The table came from immunoSEQ multiplex PCR; TCRdb's copy has only in-frame clones and leaves some out. The table records around 260,000 clones, around 80% of them present only once. Specimen: PBMCs or T cells enriched from blood (not recorded which). Every receptor here comes from a young man with acute COVID-19.

This clone has at least ten counts. The chain carries TRBV28 and TRBJ2-3; TRBD2 might be the D (6 bases). The ends were cut back, 7 bases at V and 2 bases at J, with 16 bases in the middle. Per the germline V gene, CDR1 is MDHEN and CDR2 is SYDVKM. This CDR3 comprises 15 residues. The CDR3 region is CASNPTGVSTDTQYF. CDR3 nucleotide sequence: TGTGCCAGCAACCCGACGGGAGTTTCCACAGATACGCAGTATTTT.

J is TRBJ1-1 and V is TRBV28; D gene uncertain. V was cut by 7 bases and J by 4 bases, with 16 bases left in between. Germline loops: CDR1 MDHEN, CDR2 SYDVKM. The CDR3 runs 14 residues. CDR3 loop: CASNSRARGTEAFF. CDR3 coding DNA: TGTGCCAGCAATTCTCGCGCCCGGGGCACTGAAGCTTTCTTT.

The V and J genes are TRBV3-1 (or the pseudogene TRBV3-2) and TRBJ2-5, with 8 bases matching TRBD1. The CDR3 contains 15 residues. The V gene's germline CDR1 is LGHDT and CDR2 YNNKEL (reference sequence). Trimming removed 5 bases from V and 5 bases from J; junction bases left unmatched: 10. CDR3 nucleotides: TGTGCCAGCAGCACCGGGACAGGCGTGTCCGAGACCCAGTACTTC. This translates into CASSTGTGVSETQYF.

The chain combines TRBV7-6 with TRBJ1-2; 12 bases match TRBD1. CDR3 length: 16 residues. V shed 3 bases, J shed 5 bases, and the junction held 7 bases outside the gene matches. Germline V gives CDR1 SGHVS, CDR2 FNYEAQ. CDR3 amino acids: CASSLAGTGGAYGYTF. The CDR3, as DNA: TGTGCCAGCAGCTTGGCCGGGACAGGGGGCGCTTATGGCTACACCTTC.

The rearrangement joins TRBV24-1 to TRBJ1-1; D perhaps matches TRBD1 (6 bases). CDR3 length: 14 residues. The V end lost 5 bases, the J end lost 1 base, and 10 bases lay between the germline ends. CDR1 KGHDR and CDR2 SFDVKD come from the germline V gene. Here the CDR3 DNA reads TGTGCCACCAGTGGGGGGGGCAGGAACACTGAAGCTTTCTTT. This encodes CATSGGGRNTEAFF.

This clone was counted once. The chain has TRBV25-1 and TRBJ1-2; a weak D match, TRBD1 (5 bases). From germline, CDR1 is MGHDK and CDR2 SYGVNS. V was clipped by 6 bases and J by 8 bases, with 22 bases between them. The CDR3 spans 15 residues. CDR3 sequence reads: CASRSPRGRPPGYTF. The CDR3 nucleotides are TGTGCCAGCAGATCTCCACGGGGGAGACCACCCGGCTACACCTTC.

V and J are TRBV27 and TRBJ1-2; D is undetermined. The length of the CDR3 is 14 residues. The germline gives CDR1 MNHEY, CDR2 SMNVEV (reference sequence). V dropped 3 bases and J dropped 8 bases, with 16 bases sitting between them. This chain's CDR3 is CASSFSGSGGGYTF. The CDR3 nucleotides are TGTGCCAGCAGTTTTTCAGGATCGGGCGGGGGCTACACCTTC.

This clone showed up just a few times. This chain links TRBV7-5 with TRBJ2-7; the table's D call, TRBD1, has no DNA check behind it. TRBV7-5 is described as a pseudogene. The CDR3 has 16 amino acids. The CDR3 sequence is CARSLCWQGSVYEQYV. DNA for the CDR3: TGTGCCAGAAGCTTGTGTTGGCAGGGGTCAGTATACGAGCAGTACGTC.

The chain employs TRBV11-3 and TRBJ2-1, with TRBD1 identical over 7 bases. The CDR3 has 14 residues. CDR1 and CDR2 (germline): SGHNT, YENEEA. After removal of 4 bases from V and 7 bases from J, the junction contained 7 bases not matched to a gene. The CDR3 DNA reads as TGTGCCAGCAGCTGGACCGGGACAGATAATGAGCAGTTCTTC. It codes for CASSWTGTDNEQFF. The full variable domain, with the rest looked up from reference TRBV11-3 and TRBJ2-1, is EAGVVQSPRYKIIEKKQPVAFWCNPISGHNTLYWYLQNLGQGPELLIRYENEEAVDDSQLPKDRFSAERLKGVDSTLKIQPAELGDSAVYLCASSWTGTDNEQFFGPGTRLTVL.

The chain recombines TRBV7-9 with TRBJ2-5, with 9 bases matching TRBD1. The length of the CDR3 is 13 residues. Trimming cost V 4 bases and J 5 bases; bases outside gene matches: 2. Looked up from germline, CDR1 is SEHNR and CDR2 is FQNEAQ (reference sequence). The CDR3 region is CASSSTGGETQYF. The DNA of the CDR3 is TGTGCCAGCAGCTCGACAGGGGGTGAGACCCAGTACTTC.

V and J are TRBV6-5 and TRBJ2-5; 9 nucleotides agree with TRBD1. The CDR3 length is 14 residues. Germline V gene sequence: CDR1 MNHEY, CDR2 SVGAGI. Losses at the gene ends were 0 bases for V and 5 bases for J; bases not matched to a gene: 1. The CDR3 DNA is TGTGCCAGCAGTTACTCGACAGGGGGGGAGACCCAGTACTTC. Its protein is CASSYSTGGETQYF.

The chain carries TRBV3-1 (or the pseudogene TRBV3-2) and TRBJ1-4; 8 bases align to TRBD1. The CDR3 is 18 residues long. The V segment lost 4 bases and the J segment 2 bases; nucleotides outside the gene matches: 12. Germline V gene data show CDR1 as LGHDT and CDR2 as YNNKEL (reference sequence). CDR3 DNA sequence: TGTGCCAGCAGCCCAACAGGCCAGGGGGCATCGACTAATGAAAAACTGTTTTTT. It yields the protein CASSPTGQGASTNEKLFF.

The chain couples TRBV18 to TRBJ2-5, with TRBD2 identical over 15 bases. Germline V gene data show CDR1 as KGHSH and CDR2 as LQKENI. Losses at the gene ends were 5 bases for V and 5 bases for J; bases not matched to a gene: 6. This CDR3 contains 16 residues. As DNA, the CDR3 is TGTGCCAGCTCATCGGGACTAGCGGGAGGAATTGAGACCCAGTACTTC. Translation gives CASSSGLAGGIETQYF.

This chain links TRBV7-2 with TRBJ2-3, with 11 positions matching TRBD2. This CDR3 region has 16 residues. V lost 8 bases and J lost 6; bases outside the gene matches: 13. Germline V CDR1 and CDR2: SGHTA, FQGNSA. The CDR3: CASRRVAGGLGDTQYF. The CDR3 DNA sequence: TGTGCCAGCCGCAGGGTAGCGGGGGGGTTAGGGGATACGCAGTATTTT. The full variable domain, with the rest looked up from reference TRBV7-2 and TRBJ2-3, is GAGVSQSPSNKVTEKGKDVELRCDPISGHTALYWYRQSLGQGLEFLIYFQGNSAPDKSGLPSDRFSAERTGGSVSTLTIQRTQQEDSAVYLCASRRVAGGLGDTQYFGPGTRLTVL.

The V gene is TRBV6-2 or TRBV6-3, the J gene TRBJ2-7; TRBD1 aligns across 9 bases. CDR3 length: 15 residues. CDR1 and CDR2 (germline): MNHEY, SVGEGT. Germline trimming cut 3 bases from V and 5 bases from J; bases unmatched to any gene: 8. This chain's CDR3 is CASSYTGTGINEQYV. DNA of the CDR3: TGTGCCAGCAGTTATACCGGGACAGGGATTAACGAGCAGTACGTC.

This clone came up a few times. Sequence at one end of the junction differs from germline and may be a read error. The chain employs TRBV5-1 and TRBJ1-4; D is unclear. The CDR3 extends over 15 amino acids. CDR1 SGHRS and CDR2 YFSETQ come from the germline V gene. The CDR3 loop reads CASSPSGSTNEKLFF. The CDR3 nucleotides read TGTGCCAGCAGCCCGTCGGGTTCAACTAATGAAAAACTGTTTTTT.

The rearrangement links TRBV18 to TRBJ2-5; the D gene is possibly TRBD1 (5 bases). The CDR3 totals 16 residues. Germline V gene data show CDR1 as KGHSH and CDR2 as LQKENI. With 6 bases removed from V and 5 bases from J, the gap between germline ends came to 22 bases. The CDR3 DNA reads TGTGCCAGCTCCTCCTCCCGGCAGGGCAAATCGGAGACCCAGTACTTC. Translated: CASSSSRQGKSETQYF.

This clone occurred once. J is TRBJ2-1 and V is TRBV5-4; D is undetermined. The CDR3 spans 13 residues. Germline V gene sequence: CDR1 SGHNT, CDR2 YYREEE (reference sequence). Between the trimmed V and J ends, which lost 4 bases and 2 bases, there was a span of 7 bases. The CDR3 sequence: CASSLQTYNEQFF. The CDR3 region has the DNA TGTGCCAGCAGCCTGCAGACCTACAATGAGCAGTTCTTC.

This clone was recorded a few times. The V gene is TRBV19, the J gene TRBJ1-1; perhaps TRBD1 as D (5 bases). The CDR3 is made up of 13 amino acids. The ends were cut back, 6 bases at V and 5 bases at J, with 13 bases in the middle. Per the germline V gene, CDR1 is LNHDA and CDR2 is SQIVND (reference sequence). The CDR3 DNA is TGTGCCAGTAGGGAACCAGGGTGGACTGAAGCTTTCTTT. It specifies CASREPGWTEAFF.

This clone was observed a single time. The chain has TRBV19 and TRBJ1-6; no clear D gene. This CDR3 region has 16 residues. V was shortened by 5 bases and J by 1 base, with 12 bases between the two germline ends. CDR1 and CDR2 (germline): LNHDA, SQIVND (reference sequence). The CDR3 region is CASSAGETSYNSPLHF. CDR3 bases: TGTGCCAGTAGTGCTGGAGAGACGTCCTATAATTCACCCCTCCACTTT.

This chain connects TRBV9 to TRBJ1-4, with 9 nucleotides matching TRBD1. The junction had 4 bases not matched to a gene; V was cut back by 4 bases and J by 3 bases. The V gene's germline CDR1 is SGDLS and CDR2 YYNGEE. The CDR3 loop spans 15 amino acids. DNA for the CDR3: TGTGCCAGCAGCTTTAGGACAGGGGCTAATGAAAAACTGTTTTTT. It translates to CASSFRTGANEKLFF.

The chain uses TRBV5-4 and TRBJ2-1; weak D call: TRBD2 (6 bases). This CDR3 region has 15 residues. The germline V gene encodes CDR1 SGHNT and CDR2 YYREEE (reference sequence). V dropped 2 bases and J dropped 5 bases, with 14 bases sitting between them. CDR3: CASSFPGLANNEQFF. CDR3 sequence (DNA): TGTGCCAGCAGCTTTCCGGGACTGGCTAACAATGAGCAGTTCTTC.

This chain joins TRBV5-4 and TRBJ2-3; D may be TRBD2 (6 bases). Germline values: CDR1 SGHNT, CDR2 YYREEE (reference sequence). The CDR3 has 15 amino acids. Trimming took off 0 bases at V and 2 bases at J, with 10 bases between the two ends. The CDR3 DNA sequence: TGTGCCAGCAGCTTGGAGGGACTTCACACAGATACGCAGTATTTT. Its protein is CASSLEGLHTDTQYF.

The DNA for the CDR3 is TGTGCCAGCTCACTTCTAACTAGCATGAATGAGCAGTTCTTC. Translation gives CASSLLTSMNEQFF. The chain uses TRBV18 and TRBJ2-1; D perhaps matches TRBD2 (6 bases). CDR3 length equals 14 residues. The germline V gene has CDR1 KGHSH and CDR2 LQKENI. The germline V and J ends were trimmed by 4 bases and 7 bases, with 14 bases remaining between them.

The rearrangement joins TRBV23-1 to TRBJ2-1, with 8 bases lining up with TRBD1. TRBV23-1 has ORF status, its function being uncertain. The CDR3 consists of 17 residues. V trimming: 3 bases; J trimming: 9 bases; junction bases outside the gene matches: 16. The CDR3 DNA reads as TGCGCCAGCAGTCACCCCCGAGCTTGGACAGGGCATCGTGAGCAGTTCTTC. Its translation: CASSHPRAWTGHREQFF.